This record covers a single T cell receptor beta chain. The antigen remains unidentified. The CDR3 runs to 14 residues. Losses at the gene ends were 6 bases for V and 3 bases for J; bases not matched to a gene: 5. Germline values: CDR1 MNHNS, CDR2 SASEGT. TCRdb re-derived calls from the RT-PCR reads in MiXCR, one entry per CDR3 protein. The data show hundreds of thousands of distinct CDR3 sequences, 15% to 19% seen once. The sample originates from a study of response to subunit inactivated influenza vaccine. Broader study findings: Authors suggested few new T cells are recruited by each seasonal influenza vaccination.

This TCR came from a middle-aged man who received an inactivated influenza vaccine. The chain recombines TRBV6-1 with TRBJ2-3, with 8 nucleotides matching TRBD1. The sequences come from PBMCs from blood, collected about 11 days after vaccination. In nucleotides, the CDR3 is TGTGCCAGCAGGACTGGACAGGGAACAGATACGCAGTATTTT. As protein: CASRTGQGTDTQYF.